The entry that follows covers one T cell receptor beta chain sequence. This clone was recorded once. What this receptor recognizes is not known. Base qualities are missing; no much larger clone stands one base away. The label giving this sample's time point can be read as: pretreatment peripheral blood. A total of under 35 patients with locally advanced or metastatic urothelial carcinoma, treated at Memorial Sloan Kettering on a trial protocol, made up the cohort. Peripheral blood mononuclear cells were collected pretreatment and during treatment, at between 1 and 8 total time points per patient. The Qiagen DNeasy Blood extraction kit was used to purify genomic DNA from total PBMCs and tumor samples. Collected pretreatment and during treatment, PBMCs were isolated and stored as previously described. From cysteine to phenylalanine, the CDR3 is 16 amino acids long. The sequence is cut down to CDR3 DNA, 48 bases in frame from base 1. Cut back by 5 bases and 1 base, the V and J ends lie 15 bases apart. The germline V gene gives CDR1 as MDHEN and CDR2 as SYDVKM.

To estimate absolute template abundance from read counts, synthetic TCR analog templates were spiked into each PCR. The immunoSEQ assay was used to amplify TCRbeta CDR3 regions from genomic DNA with bias-controlled V and J gene primers. Rearranged TCRbeta segments were sequenced at approximately 20X coverage. The authors processed their data as follows. Clustering was used to correct sequencing errors, and CDR3s were annotated against IMGT so that V, D and J genes could be assigned. Out-of-frame and stop-codon sequences were excluded, and only productive TCRbeta rearrangements were used in downstream analyses. Clonality was computed as one minus Shannon entropy normalized by the log of the number of unique productive sequences. Clones differing between time points or between blood and tumor were identified by Fisher's exact test with Benjamini-Hochberg correction at adjusted p below 0.01. As stored in TCRdb, this immuneACCESS dataset retains in-frame rearrangements with V and J assigned. A fraction of the clones does not appear; measured against another copy, unresolved V genes explain less than half of the discrepancy, and the remainder lacks a known reason. V and J calls and clone size are copied from that table; D and trimming were computed from the DNA. In all, the sample holds around 130,000 clones, and approximately 88% of those were seen once. Around 3.2% of the sample belongs to the ten largest clones.

These data belong to a study of PD-L1 blockade in urothelial cancer (dated by TCRdb to 2016 to 2017). With regard to the full study: Therapy was started in the mid-2010s for all patients, and atezolizumab 1,200 mg was administered intravenously every 3 weeks. About 90% of the 29 patients were males with bladder-origin urothelial cancer, and 18 of 29 reported a prior smoking history. An ECOG performance status of 0 or 1 was recorded for the patients, and 0 to 3 prior chemotherapy regimens had been received by the patients. Blood samples were analyzed at 3 weeks after treatment start (second dose) and at 6 weeks after treatment start. Blood samples gave median yields of around 140,000 T cells and some 80,000 unique TCRs, along with a median clonality of approximately 0.084. An exploratory multi-omic analysis was conducted of the somatic, immune and clinical correlates of response to PD-L1 blockade with atezolizumab in urothelial cancer. TCR sequencing covered pretreatment tumor samples and matched, serially collected peripheral blood taken before and after atezolizumab treatment. Durable clinical benefit meant progression-free survival longer than 6 months, and TCR features were also tested against progression-free and overall survival. In the same patients, pretreatment tumors underwent whole exome sequencing and RNA sequencing in addition to TCR sequencing. Under ten patients achieved durable clinical benefit and roughly 20 did not. Twenty-nine patients had pretreatment blood TCR-seq, some 25 had at least one posttreatment blood collection, and some 25 had tumor TCR-seq. Overall study outcomes, separate from this receptor: Improved progression-free and overall survival was associated with having pretreatment peripheral blood TCR clonality below the median. Patients with durable benefit showed greater expansion of tumor-associated TCR clones in peripheral blood 3 weeks after starting treatment (n of about 20, p = 0.022). Because the sample size was small (n ≈ 30) and many exploratory analyses were performed, the results are intended to be hypothesis-generating.

This chain joins TRBV28 to TRBJ1-5; perhaps TRBD1 is the D gene, with 6 bases matching. This TCR came from a man in his fifties with urothelial cancer. The sequencing used PBMCs, collected around atezolizumab (anti-PD-L1) treatment. The CDR3 region has the sequence CASSPARQASNQPQHF. The DNA sequence reads TGTGCCAGCAGTCCCGCCCGACAGGCCAGCAATCAGCCCCAGCATTTT.